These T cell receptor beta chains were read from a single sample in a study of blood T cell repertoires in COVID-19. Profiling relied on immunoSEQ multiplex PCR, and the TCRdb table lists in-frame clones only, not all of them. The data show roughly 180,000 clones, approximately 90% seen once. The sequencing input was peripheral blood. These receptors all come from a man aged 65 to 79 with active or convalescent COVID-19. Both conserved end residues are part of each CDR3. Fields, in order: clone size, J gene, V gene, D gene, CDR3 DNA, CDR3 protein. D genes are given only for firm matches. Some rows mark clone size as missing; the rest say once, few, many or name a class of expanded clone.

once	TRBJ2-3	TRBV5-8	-	TGTGCCAGCAGCTTAAGAAACAGGAGCACAGATACGCAGTATTTT	CASSLRNRSTDTQYF
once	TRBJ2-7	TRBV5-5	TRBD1	TGTGCCAGCAGCAGCGGACAGGACCCTTACGAGCAGTACTTC	CASSSGQDPYEQYF
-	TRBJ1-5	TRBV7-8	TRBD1	TGTGCCAGCAGCCCGGGGGACAGGGATCAGCCCCAGCATTTT	CASSPGDRDQPQHF
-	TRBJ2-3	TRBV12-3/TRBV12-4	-	TGTGCCAGCAGTTTCAGGGGTACGCAGTATTTT	CASSFRGTQYF
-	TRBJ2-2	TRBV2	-	TGTGCCAGCAGTGAAGGTAGCGTTGGGGAGCTGTTTTTT	CASSEGSVGELFF
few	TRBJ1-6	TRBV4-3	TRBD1	TGCGCCAGCAGCCAGGACAGGACAGGGGCATTCTATAATTCACCCCTCCACTTT	CASSQDRTGAFYNSPLHF
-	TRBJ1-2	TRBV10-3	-	TGTGCCATCAGTAGGGGCCTGGAATATGGCTACACCTTC	CAISRGLEYGYTF
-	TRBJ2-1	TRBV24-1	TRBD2	TGTGCCACCAGTGACCTAAGGACTAGCGGGAGCCATAATGAGCAGTTCTTC	CATSDLRTSGSHNEQFF
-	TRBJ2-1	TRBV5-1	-	TGCGCCAGCACCTCCCGCCGGGGTTACAATGAGCAGTTCTTC	CASTSRRGYNEQFF
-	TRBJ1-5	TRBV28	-	TGTGCCAGCAGTTTAGGAGATCGACCTAATCAGCCCCAGCATTTT	CASSLGDRPNQPQHF
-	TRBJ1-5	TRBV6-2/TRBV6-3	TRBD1	TGTGCCAGCAGTACCGGGACAGATAGCAATCAGCCCCAGCATTTT	CASSTGTDSNQPQHF
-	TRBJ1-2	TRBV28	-	TGTGCCAGCGGGCGACAGACCTATGGCTACACCTTC	CASGRQTYGYTF
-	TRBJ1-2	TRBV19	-	TGTGCCAGCGATACCTTAGGACGCGGGAATGGCTACACCTTC	CASDTLGRGNGYTF
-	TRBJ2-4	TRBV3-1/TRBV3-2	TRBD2	TGTGCCAGCAGCCAAGGGGGACTAAGTGGTCAGTACTTC	CASSQGGLSGQYF
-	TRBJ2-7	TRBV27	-	TGTGCCAGCAGTTCCGCCGGCCGGGACGAGCAGTACTTC	CASSSAGRDEQYF
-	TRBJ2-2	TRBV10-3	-	TGTGCCATCAGCGGGGGAACCGGGGAGCTGTTTTTT	CAISGGTGELFF
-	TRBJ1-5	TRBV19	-	TGTGCCAGTAGTCCGCTAGGGGGATTGGGCAATCAGCCCCAGCATTTT	CASSPLGGLGNQPQHF
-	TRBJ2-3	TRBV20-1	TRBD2	TGCAGTGCTAGTCCGGGACTAGCGGGAGTTTTCGATACGCAGTATTTT	CSASPGLAGVFDTQYF
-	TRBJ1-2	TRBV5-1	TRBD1	TGCGCCAGCAGCTTGAGGGACAGGGACTATGGCTACACCTTC	CASSLRDRDYGYTF
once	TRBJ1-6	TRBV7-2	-	TGTGCCAGCAGCATGGGACATCCTTATAATTCACCCCTCCACTTT	CASSMGHPYNSPLHF
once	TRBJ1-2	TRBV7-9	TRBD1	TGTGCCAGCAGCCCGGACAGGAGTGGCTATGGCTACACCTTC	CASSPDRSGYGYTF
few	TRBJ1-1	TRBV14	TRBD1	TGTGCCAGCAGCCAAGGAAGGGGACAGGGTACGGGAGCTTTCTTT	CASSQGRGQGTGAFF
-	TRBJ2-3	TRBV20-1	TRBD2	TGCAGTGCTAGTATTACTAGCGGGCTGTATATGTATACGCAGTATTTT	CSASITSGLYMYTQYF
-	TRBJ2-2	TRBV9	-	TGTGCCAGCAGCCCCGGGGAGGCGGGGACCGGGGAGCTGTTTTTT	CASSPGEAGTGELFF
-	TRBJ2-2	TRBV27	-	TGTGCCAGCTCTGTGACAGGACCCGGGGAGCTGTTTTTT	CASSVTGPGELFF
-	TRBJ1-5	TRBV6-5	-	TGTGCCAGCGGGAGGAATAGCAATCAGCCCCAGCATTTT	CASGRNSNQPQHF
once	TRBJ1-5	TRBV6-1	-	TGTGCCAGCAGTGAAGGGGCAAACAATCAGCCCCAGCATTTT	CASSEGANNQPQHF
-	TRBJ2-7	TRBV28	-	TGTGCCAGCAGTCCAAGCGGCCCGTCCTTCTACGAGCAGTACTTC	CASSPSGPSFYEQYF
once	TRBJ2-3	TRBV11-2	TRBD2	TGTGCCAGCAGCCGAGTAGCGGGGGCGAACACAGATACGCAGTATTTT	CASSRVAGANTDTQYF
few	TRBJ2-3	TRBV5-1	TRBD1	TGCGCCAGCAGCTGGAACAGGGGGCGAGATACGCAGTATTTT	CASSWNRGRDTQYF
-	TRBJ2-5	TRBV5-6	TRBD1	TGTGCCAGCAGTGAGGGGGCGCTCCCAGAGACCCAGTACTTC	CASSEGALPETQYF
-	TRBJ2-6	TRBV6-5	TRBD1	TGTGCCAGCAGTTATTCAGGGGGACGTGGGGCCAACGTCCTGACTTTC	CASSYSGGRGANVLTF
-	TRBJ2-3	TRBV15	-	TGTGCCACCAGCAGGGGGGAGGTACAGCGTACAGATACGCAGTATTTT	CATSRGEVQRTDTQYF
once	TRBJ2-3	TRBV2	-	TGTGCCAGCAGTCTATACACAGATACGCAGTATTTT	CASSLYTDTQYF
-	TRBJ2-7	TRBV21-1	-	TGTGCCAGCAGCAAAGAACCCAGTGTCAGGGCCACCTACGAGCAGTACTTC	CASSKEPSVRATYEQYF
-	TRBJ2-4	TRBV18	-	TGTGCCAGCTCACCTTCGGCGGGAGCCAAAAACATTCAGTACTTC	CASSPSAGAKNIQYF
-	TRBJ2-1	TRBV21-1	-	TGTGCCAGCAGGAAAATTGGTCCAGAAAACGAAGGGAGGGACAATGAGCAGTTCTTC	CASRKIGPENEGRDNEQFF
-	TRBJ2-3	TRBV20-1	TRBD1	TGCAGTGCTAGTACGGGGACAGGGCGGGATACGCAGTATTTT	CSASTGTGRDTQYF
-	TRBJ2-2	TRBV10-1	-	TGCGCCAGCAGTGAGTCGAGGGCAGGGGAGCTGTTTTTT	CASSESRAGELFF
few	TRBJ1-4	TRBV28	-	TGTGCCAGCAGTTGGGAGGAAAAACTGTTTTTT	CASSWEEKLFF
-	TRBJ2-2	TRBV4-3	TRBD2	TGCGCCAGCAGCCAAGAACCTAGCGGAGGTACCGGGGAGCTGTTTTTT	CASSQEPSGGTGELFF
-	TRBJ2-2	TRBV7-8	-	TGTGCCAGCAGCTTAATTCTATCGGGCACCGGGGAGCTGTTTTTT	CASSLILSGTGELFF
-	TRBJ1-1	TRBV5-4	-	TGTGCCAGCAGCTTGGGGGCGCGTAACACTGAAGCTTTCTTT	CASSLGARNTEAFF
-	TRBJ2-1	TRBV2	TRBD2	TGTGCCAGCAGTGTATTTCTAGCGGGAGTCATTAGTGAGCAGTTCTTC	CASSVFLAGVISEQFF
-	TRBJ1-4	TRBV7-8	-	TGTGCCAGCAGCCCGACAGCCTTAGGCACTAATGAAAAACTGTTTTTT	CASSPTALGTNEKLFF
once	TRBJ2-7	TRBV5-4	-	TGTGCCAGCAGCCTTAGCGGTTACGAGCAGTACTTC	CASSLSGYEQYF
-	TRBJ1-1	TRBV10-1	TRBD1	TGCGCCAGCAGTTTTTTAGGACAGGGAGAAGGGGATGAAGCTTTCTTT	CASSFLGQGEGDEAFF
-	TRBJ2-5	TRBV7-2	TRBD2	TGTGCCAGCAGCTTGGGGACGGGAGGGACCCAGTACTTC	CASSLGTGGTQYF
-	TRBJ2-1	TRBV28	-	TGTGCCAGCAGTGCGGGGCAATACAATGAGCAGTTCTTC	CASSAGQYNEQFF
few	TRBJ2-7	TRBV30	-	TGTGCCTGGAGTTTAGCGTTAGAGCAGTACTTC	CAWSLALEQYF
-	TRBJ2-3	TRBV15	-	TGTGCCACCAGCAGAGTCGGTAGCGGACCTAGGGCAGATACGCAGTATTTT	CATSRVGSGPRADTQYF
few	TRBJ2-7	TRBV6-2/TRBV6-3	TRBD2	TGTGCCAGCAGCCGTCCGGGAGGATTCTACGAGCAGTACTTC	CASSRPGGFYEQYF
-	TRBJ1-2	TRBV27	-	TGTGCCAGCACCCCCCACCCAGGGAATCGCGGCTACACCTTC	CASTPHPGNRGYTF
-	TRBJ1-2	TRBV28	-	TGTGCCAGCAGTCCGTACAGGGCTAACTATGGCTACACCTTC	CASSPYRANYGYTF
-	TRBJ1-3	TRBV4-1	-	TGCGCCAGCAGCCAAGACCCGGGCTCTGGAAACACCATATATTTT	CASSQDPGSGNTIYF